This record concerns one T cell receptor beta chain sequence. The record originates from a study of blood T cell repertoires in COVID-19. Background on the study: Both acute and convalescent COVID-19 samples were obtained from the United States, Italy and Spain. In each case, the material was cDNA or gDNA derived from T cells, B-cell-depleted T cells, or PBMCs.

J was trimmed by 5 bases and V by 3 bases; bases with no gene match: 6. Germline assignment: CDR1 LNHDA and CDR2 SQIVND (reference sequence). The CDR3 extends over 14 amino acids. Per the original data handling: Estimation of nucleated cell counts was performed using reference gene primer amplification. The assay was immunoSEQ multiplex PCR, and TCRdb's table has in-frame clones only and misses some. V and J calls plus clone size are reproduced from that table; the DNA served to infer D and trimming. The table lists some 110,000 clones, 86% of them singletons. The TCR originated in a man aged 35-49 years with acute or convalescent COVID-19. The gene calls are TRBV19 and TRBJ2-5, with 7 bases identical to TRBD1. The sample consisted of peripheral blood. CDR3 residues: CASSIDRVRETQYF. The CDR3 region has the DNA TGTGCCAGTAGTATCGACAGGGTCCGGGAGACCCAGTACTTC.